What follows are 20 T cell receptor beta chains derived from one specimen sequenced in a study of blood T cell repertoires in COVID-19. The protocol was immunoSEQ multiplex PCR, while the TCRdb copy is restricted to in-frame clones and leaves out a portion. The sample records some 270,000 clones, 90% being singletons. Sequenced input: peripheral blood. The receptor set was obtained from a woman aged 60-70 years with COVID-19, enrolled during active disease.

This clone has a single count. V and J are TRBV12-3 or TRBV12-4 and TRBJ1-2; D might be TRBD1 (5 bases). This CDR3 has 12 amino acids. The V end was cut by 8 bases, the J end by 8 bases, with 15 bases between. CDR3 protein: CASGMQGGGYTF. CDR3 bases: TGTGCCAGCGGTATGCAGGGAGGCGGCTACACCTTC.

V usage is TRBV14 and J usage is TRBJ2-1; 10 bases are a match to TRBD1. The ends lost 4 bases at V and 7 bases at J; junction bases unmatched: 4. The V gene's germline CDR1 is SGHDN and CDR2 FVKESK. This CDR3 contains 14 residues. CDR3 nucleotides: TGTGCCAGCAGCCTAAGGACAGGGGGAAATGAGCAGTTCTTC. Encoded protein: CASSLRTGGNEQFF.

The rearrangement uses TRBV4-2 and TRBJ2-7; D not certain. The CDR3 loop spans 12 amino acids. Trimming cost V 0 bases and J 6 bases, with 6 bases left between them. Germline CDR1 is LGHNA and CDR2 is YNFKEQ. The CDR3 DNA is TGTGCCAGCAGCCAAGATAGTGTCGAGCAGTACTTC. Translation: CASSQDSVEQYF.

CDR3 nucleotide sequence: TGCAGCGTCACCCCAGTCTCCTATGGCTACACCTTC. This translates into CSVTPVSYGYTF. V usage is TRBV29-1 and J usage is TRBJ1-2; D is ambiguous. V was trimmed by 6 bases and J by 4 bases, leaving 12 bases between them. The germline gives CDR1 SQVTM, CDR2 ANQGSEA. This CDR3 comprises 12 residues.

The chain recombines TRBV5-6 with TRBJ1-2, with D maybe TRBD1 (5 bases). The ends were cut back, 4 bases at V and 0 bases at J, with 25 bases in the middle. CDR1 and CDR2 (germline): SGHDT, YYEEEE. The CDR3 has 19 amino acids. The CDR3 reads CASSTDSPPFRLANYGYTF. The CDR3 nucleotides read TGTGCCAGCAGCACCGACAGTCCACCTTTCAGATTAGCTAACTATGGCTACACCTTC.

The gene calls are TRBV6-5 and TRBJ2-3; tentatively, D is TRBD2 (5 bases). The ends were cut back, 2 bases at V and 0 bases at J, with 6 bases in the middle. CDR3 length: 14 residues. The germline CDR1 and CDR2 sequences are MNHEY and SVGAGI. The CDR3 loop is CASSYRGSTDTQYF. The DNA for the CDR3 is TGTGCCAGCAGTTACCGGGGTAGCACAGATACGCAGTATTTT.

This clone was seen only a few times. The genes are TRBV6-5 and TRBJ1-5, with 9 bases fitting TRBD1. Germline V gene lookup returns CDR1 MNHEY and CDR2 SVGAGI. The CDR3 runs 14 residues. The V and J ends lost 5 bases and 7 bases, in that order; junction bases with no gene match: 6. CDR3 nucleotides: TGTGCCAGCAGTCCGGGACAGGGACGCCAGCCCCAGCATTTT. Amino acids: CASSPGQGRQPQHF.

J is TRBJ1-3 and V is TRBV27, with a tentative D call TRBD1 (6 bases). The CDR3 contains 16 residues. V lost 7 bases, J lost 1 base, and 17 bases lay in between. CDR1 MNHEY and CDR2 SMNVEV come from the germline V gene (reference sequence). This CDR3 is CASTTPDSKSGNTIYF. DNA of the CDR3: TGTGCCAGCACAACCCCGGACAGTAAGTCTGGAAACACCATATATTTT.

The chain employs TRBV4-1 and TRBJ1-3, with 9 bases aligning to TRBD1. V trimming: 2 bases; J trimming: 3 bases; junction bases outside the gene matches: 8. The CDR3 length is 17 residues. Germline V gene sequence: CDR1 MGHRA, CDR2 YSYEKL. In nucleotides, the CDR3 is TGCGCCAGCAGCCAACCCGCACAGGGGGCGGGTGGAAACACCATATATTTT. Amino acids: CASSQPAQGAGGNTIYF.

This clone occurred once. This rearrangement joins TRBV19 to TRBJ1-5; no clear D. This CDR3 is built from 14 residues. In germline, CDR1 is LNHDA, CDR2 SQIVND (reference sequence). V was cut by 10 bases and J by 2 bases, with 15 bases left in between. CDR3 bases: TGTGCCACCGGAGCTAATCGGGGCAATCAGCCCCAGCATTTT. Its protein is CATGANRGNQPQHF.

The sample holds one count of this clone. The rearrangement uses TRBV3-1 (or the pseudogene TRBV3-2) and TRBJ2-2; a weak D match, TRBD2 (7 bases). The CDR3 is made up of 15 amino acids. With 1 base removed from V and 7 bases from J, the gap between germline ends came to 13 bases. The germline V gene has CDR1 LGHDT and CDR2 YNNKEL (reference sequence). The CDR3 region has the DNA TGTGCCAGCAGCCAAGCGGCGGGGGCTGGCGGGGAGCTGTTTTTT. It is translated as CASSQAAGAGGELFF.

The rearrangement joins TRBV15 to TRBJ1-4; 9 bases match TRBD1. Germline loops: CDR1 LNHNV, CDR2 YYDKDF (reference sequence). CDR3 length: 15 residues. J gave up 8 bases and V 5 bases, and 9 bases lay outside the gene matches. In nucleotides, the CDR3 is TGTGCCACCAGCGGAAACAGGGGGCGGGTGGAAAAACTGTTTTTT. This encodes CATSGNRGRVEKLFF.

The CDR3 loop is CASSQQSQLYGYTF. CDR3 coding DNA: TGTGCCAGCAGCCAACAGAGTCAGCTTTATGGCTACACCTTC. This chain uses TRBV7-9 with TRBJ1-2; D is unresolved. This CDR3 spans 14 amino acids. V was cut by 5 bases and J by 5 bases, with 15 bases left in between. Germline V lookup: CDR1 SEHNR, CDR2 FQNEAQ (reference sequence).

The chain links TRBV21-1 to TRBJ1-1; the table calls TRBD1, which could not be checked here. TRBV21-1 is described as a pseudogene. The CDR3 extends over 14 amino acids. Written as DNA, the CDR3 is TGTGCCAGCAGCCCGACAGGTCGGAACACTGAAGCTTTCTTT. As protein: CASSPTGRNTEAFF.

J is TRBJ2-3 and V is TRBV11-3, with D perhaps TRBD1 (5 bases). Trimming removed 3 bases at V and 2 bases at J, with 9 bases between. The CDR3 runs to 14 residues. Per the germline V gene, CDR1 is SGHNT and CDR2 is YENEEA. This CDR3 reads CASSLGPNTDTQYF. The CDR3 DNA follows: TGTGCCAGCAGCTTGGGGCCTAACACAGATACGCAGTATTTT.

The chain employs TRBV19 and TRBJ1-5, with 9 bases fitting TRBD1. The CDR3 has 15 amino acids. Germline V CDR1 and CDR2: LNHDA, SQIVND (reference sequence). With V trimmed by 5 bases and J by 8 bases, 10 bases remained unmatched. The CDR3 loop reads CASSSRTGVSEPQHF. CDR3 bases: TGTGCCAGTAGTTCCCGGACAGGGGTCTCAGAGCCCCAGCATTTT.

The chain is built from TRBV19 and TRBJ1-2, with 9 bases aligning to TRBD1. Germline trimming cut 3 bases from V and 2 bases from J; bases unmatched to any gene: 4. The CDR3 spans 15 residues. The germline gives CDR1 LNHDA, CDR2 SQIVND (reference sequence). The CDR3 bases are TGTGCCAGTAGTATCGCGACAGGGGGGAACTATGGCTACACCTTC. Its protein is CASSIATGGNYGYTF. The full variable domain, its missing parts supplied by reference TRBV19 and TRBJ1-2, is DGGITQSPKYLFRKEGQNVTLSCEQNLNHDAMYWYRQDPGQGLRLIYYSQIVNDFQKGDIAEGYSVSREKKESFPLTVTSAQKNPTAFYLCASSIATGGNYGYTFGSGTRLTVV.

The J gene is TRBJ1-6, the V gene TRBV7-8; weak D call: TRBD1 (6 bases). The V end was cut by 5 bases, the J end by 0 bases, with 20 bases between. The germline CDR1 and CDR2 sequences are SGHVS and FQNEAQ. CDR3 length: 19 amino acids. The CDR3 DNA reads TGTGCCAGCAGCCGAGAACAAGGGGGGGGTAGCTCCTATAATTCACCCCTCCACTTT. This encodes CASSREQGGGSSYNSPLHF.

J is TRBJ1-5 and V is TRBV6-1; TRBD1 matches at 7 bases. This CDR3 is 14 amino acids long. Germline V CDR1 and CDR2: MNHNS, SASEGT. V lost 3 bases, J lost 5 bases, and 4 bases stayed unmatched. CDR3 region: CASSEGQTYQPQHF. The CDR3 DNA reads as TGTGCCAGCAGTGAGGGACAGACTTATCAGCCCCAGCATTTT.

J is TRBJ2-6 and V is TRBV19, with D perhaps matching TRBD1 (5 bases). CDR1 and CDR2 (germline): LNHDA, SQIVND (reference sequence). The CDR3 totals 17 residues. V shed 1 base and J shed 0 bases, with 10 bases lying between them. The CDR3 protein is CASSIAPRASGANVLTF. For the CDR3, the DNA is TGTGCCAGTAGTATAGCCCCCAGGGCCTCTGGGGCCAACGTCCTGACTTTC.